Sequencing of this T cell receptor (beta chain) was carried out in a study of shared clonotypes between healthy human individuals. Broader study findings: Rarefaction gave evidence that sorted-subset sequencing remained incomplete despite large depth.

This CDR3 is 16 amino acids long. Trimming removed 4 bases from V and 0 bases from J; junction bases left unmatched: 7. Looked up from germline, CDR1 is SGHNT and CDR2 is YYREEE (reference sequence). The table came from immunoSEQ multiplex PCR; TCRdb's copy has only in-frame clones and leaves some out. The sample shows about 1.5 million clones, nearly 99% of them seen only once. As to this clone: The antigen is not known.

Input material: naive CD4+ T cells sorted from blood. Subset in this sample: CD45RA+ positively selected. The source is a man aged 25-45 years in good health. This chain links TRBV5-4 with TRBJ2-1, with TRBD1 identical over 7 bases. The CDR3, as DNA: TGTGCCAGCAGCCCTCCGGCAGGGGGCTCCTACAATGAGCAGTTCTTC. It yields the protein CASSPPAGGSYNEQFF.